The T cell receptor beta chain described here comes from a study of blood T cell repertoires in COVID-19 (dated by TCRdb to about 2020). In the study overall: Collaborator samples came from the United States, Italy and Spain and covered acute and convalescent phases of COVID-19. The material from the prospective study consisted of cDNA or gDNA derived from T cells, B-cell-depleted T cells, or PBMCs. The dataset comprised deeply sampled blood TCRbeta repertoires from subjects exposed to, actively infected with, or recovered from COVID-19. A freely available public database, intended as a resource for researchers studying the immune response to SARS-CoV-2, is where the repertoires were released. The samples were drawn from two sources: the first 160 participants of the ongoing ImmuneRACE study, and approximately 1,300 subjects contributed by 6 global collaborators. Nearly every sample came with metadata listing a de-identified subject ID, COVID-19 status, age in years and sex. Where available, HLA class I and class II types were taken from metadata supplied by the sample provider and were not determined by assay-based typing.

Overall study outcomes, separate from this receptor: Clinical and demographic metadata were provided uncurated, with the amount varying by source and participant.

On this clone itself: This receptor's antigen is unknown. No much larger clonotype is one base removed from it; base qualities were not supplied.

TCRbeta CDR3 regions were amplified from genomic DNA using the immunoSEQ Assay, a bias-controlled multiplex PCR. Per the authors' processing: The number of nucleated cells in each sample was estimated by amplification of reference gene primers within the assay. To quantify the absolute abundance of each unique TCRbeta CDR3 rearrangement, sequence reads were collapsed and filtered. For each sample, productive Simpson clonality was calculated as the square root of Simpson's diversity index across productive rearrangements. In its TCRdb copy, this immuneACCESS table keeps in-frame sequences only and misses some clones. Where compared with another copy, unresolved V genes explain less than half of these, and the others have no known cause. That table furnishes V, J and clone size, whereas the DNA furnished D and trimming. The sample table shows 170,000 or so clones, and around nine tenths are seen once. The ten biggest clones cover around an eighth of the sample.

At one collaborating source in Seattle, patients were enrolled during active infection and were followed longitudinally through the course of disease. Whole blood was collected in K2EDTA tubes by collaborating institutions according to the institutions' own protocols. For TCRbeta analysis, collaborator samples were shipped as frozen whole blood, as isolated PBMCs, or as DNA extracted from either sample type. V sheds 4 bases and J sheds 5 bases, leaving 17 bases between their ends. The germline V gene (reference sequence) provides CDR1 LGHDT and CDR2 YNNKEL. Reading from cysteine to phenylalanine, the CDR3 counts 16 amino acids. CDR3 DNA is the only sequence kept; it has 48 bases, read in frame from the first base.

Sequenced material: peripheral blood. The TCR was taken from a woman between 70 and 85 years old with COVID-19, enrolled during active disease. The sequence is built from TRBV3-1 (or the pseudogene TRBV3-2) and TRBJ1-4; too little of a D gene remains to name it. The CDR3 amino acid sequence is: CASSPPAREGNEKLFF. The DNA sequence follows: TGTGCCAGCAGCCCCCCGGCGCGGGAAGGAAATGAAAAACTGTTTTTT.